This T cell receptor (beta chain) was sequenced in a study of blood T cell repertoires in COVID-19. Study-wide context: COVID-19 samples from acute and convalescent phases originated in the United States, Italy and Spain. The cDNA or gDNA used as material had been derived from T cells, B-cell-depleted T cells, or PBMCs.

CDR3 length equals 14 residues. Germline CDR1 and CDR2: SGHTS and YDEGEE. V lost 2 bases, J lost 6 bases, and 3 bases stayed unmatched. The data were produced by immunoSEQ multiplex PCR, yet TCRdb's version contains in-frame clones alone and is incomplete. The table lists fewer than 90,000 clones, 75% to 90% of them singletons. The receptor's source is a human donor in a cohort sampled during active COVID-19. This rearrangement joins TRBV5-8 to TRBJ1-1; TRBD1 agrees at 11 bases. The sequencing input was peripheral blood. CDR3: CASSLGQGAPEAFF. DNA for the CDR3: TGTGCCAGCAGCTTAGGACAGGGGGCCCCTGAAGCTTTCTTT.